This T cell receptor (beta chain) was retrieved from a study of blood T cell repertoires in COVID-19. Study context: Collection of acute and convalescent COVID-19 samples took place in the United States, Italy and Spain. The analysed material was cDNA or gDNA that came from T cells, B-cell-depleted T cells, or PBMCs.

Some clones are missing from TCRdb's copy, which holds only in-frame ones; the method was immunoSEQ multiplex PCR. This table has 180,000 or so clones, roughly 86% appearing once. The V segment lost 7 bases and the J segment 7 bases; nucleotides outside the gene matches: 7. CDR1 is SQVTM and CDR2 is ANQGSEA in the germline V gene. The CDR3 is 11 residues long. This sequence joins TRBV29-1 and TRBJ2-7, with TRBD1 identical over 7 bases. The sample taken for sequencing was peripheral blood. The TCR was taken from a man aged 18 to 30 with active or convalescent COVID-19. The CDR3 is CSAMTGWEQYF. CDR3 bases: TGCAGCGCTATGACAGGGTGGGAGCAGTACTTC.